This T cell receptor beta chain was captured by sequencing in a study of OX40 agonist ivuxolimab in advanced cancers. About the investigation overall: The costimulatory receptor OX40 (CD134) was targeted by ivuxolimab, a fully human IgG2 agonistic monoclonal antibody. Intravenous ivuxolimab was administered to patients every 2 weeks at six dose levels: 0.01, 0.1, 0.3, 1.5, 3 and 10 mg/kg. Among the approximately 50 dose-escalation patients, roughly 20 had hepatocellular carcinoma, some 15 melanoma, 9 renal cell carcinoma and 9 head and neck cancer. The dose-escalation cohort was about 86% male with a mean age of about 54 years, ranging from roughly 20 to 85. Prior anti-PD-1, anti-PD-L1 or anti-CTLA-4 therapy was permitted, and approximately 41% of dose-escalation patients had received checkpoint inhibitors. Three dose-escalation patients achieved partial responses, one with hepatocellular carcinoma and two with cutaneous melanoma. The purpose of peripheral TCRbeta sequencing was to test whether ivuxolimab changed TCR sequence diversity and led to clonal T-cell expansion. The monotherapy dose-escalation portion (N ≈ 50 patients) of the phase I ivuxolimab trial is reported in the paper.

V sheds 3 bases and J sheds 6 bases, leaving 12 bases between their ends. From the cysteine through the phenylalanine, the CDR3 covers 15 amino acids. Only CDR3 DNA remains: 45 bases, in frame from the first base. Per the germline V gene (reference sequence), LNHDA is the CDR1 and SQIVND is the CDR2. In its sample, this clone was seen once. Its antigen remains unidentified. No base-level quality is on record; no much larger clone is a single base apart. For sequencing of the TCRbeta CDR3 region, genomic DNA was extracted from the sorted cells. The immunoSEQ Assay was used for sequencing of TCRbeta CDR3 regions. The clones in this table, taken by TCRdb from immuneACCESS, are in-frame only. Not every clone is retained; where verified, under half of the shortfall comes from an unresolved V gene, and the cause of the rest is unknown. The sample profile shows tens of thousands of clones; around 84% of them were found once. The top ten constitute about 1% of the sample.

The trial excluded patients who had a history of autoimmune disease or were on systemic immunosuppression. Peripheral blood for TCR sequencing was collected from all dose cohorts at baseline, on cycle 4 day 1, and on cycle 7 day 1. Samples were obtained from an open-label, multicenter, first-in-human phase I dose-escalation trial of ivuxolimab. Adults with locally advanced or metastatic head and neck squamous cell, hepatocellular, melanoma or renal cell carcinoma were enrolled in the trial. Before TCR sequencing, CD4+ and CD8+ T cells were separately sorted from peripheral blood. Paper-wide results and their limitations: Low levels of normalized T-cell clonal expansion were also seen in some patients who did not respond. In the 0.1-3.0 mg/kg groups, partial responders were among the patients with the lowest normalized peripheral clonal expansion, particularly in CD8+ T cells. At doses of 0.1 to 3.0 mg/kg, clonal expansion of both CD4+ and CD8+ blood T cells was observed from baseline to week 6. Which antigens the clonally expanded peripheral T cells were specific for was not determined. On average, CD8+ T cells showed more expanded clones than CD4+ T cells after ivuxolimab.

The receptor comes from an adult with an advanced solid tumor such as melanoma, head and neck, liver or kidney cancer. The chain is encoded by TRBV19 joined to TRBJ1-6, with no reliable assignment of the D segment. Sequencing used CD4+ or CD8+ T cells sorted from blood, obtained in a trial of the OX40 agonist ivuxolimab. The CDR3 reads CASSIYGQLNSPLHF. In nucleotide form, the sequence is TGTGCCAGTAGTATTTACGGGCAGCTTAATTCACCCCTCCACTTT.